These 21 T cell receptor beta chains originate from one sample sequenced in a study of blood T cells in healthy people across ages. It was with a sample-barcoded 5' primer and a J-beta primer mix that a second PCR of roughly 7 to 11 cycles was run. MiXCR, applied by TCRdb to the 5' RACE reads, yields one record per CDR3 protein. The table lists 950,000 to 1,200,000 distinct CDR3 sequences, 35% to 40% of them singletons. Sequencing was performed on blood. Every receptor here comes from a man younger than 30 in good health.

The rearrangement joins TRBV10-3 to TRBJ2-3, with 7 nucleotides matching TRBD2. V was clipped by 4 bases and J by 4 bases; unmatched bases: 11. The germline V gene encodes CDR1 ENHRY and CDR2 SYGVKD. The length of the CDR3 is 16 residues. In DNA form, the CDR3 reads TGTGCCATCAGTGTCCACGTTGGGAGGGTGCCAGATACGCAGTATTTT. It is translated as CAISVHVGRVPDTQYF.

This clonotype was found a few times. CDR3 region: CASSPEVQGGANTEAFF. In DNA, the CDR3 is TGTGCCAGCAGCCCAGAGGTCCAGGGAGGCGCGAACACTGAAGCTTTCTTT. The chain joins TRBV9 to TRBJ1-1; D may be TRBD1 (5 bases). Deletions cut 4 bases from V and 1 base from J, with 20 bases between. The CDR3 runs to 17 residues. Per the germline V gene, CDR1 is SGDLS and CDR2 is YYNGEE.

Comments on this clonotype: A much more abundant neighbour one base away suggests this may be a read error. The V gene is TRBV29-1, the J gene TRBJ2-5; possibly TRBD1 for D (6 bases). The J call is uncertain, as TRBJ2-7 better fits the DNA end. This CDR3 comprises 13 residues. The germline CDR1 and CDR2 sequences are SQVTM and ANQGSEA. The CDR3 nucleotides read TGCAGCGTTGGAACAGGGATCTACTACGAGCAGTACTTC. As protein: CSVGTGIYYEQYF.

The chain uses TRBV4-2 and TRBJ2-1; 7 bases are a match to TRBD2. Germline V CDR1 and CDR2: LGHNA, YNFKEQ. The CDR3 loop spans 18 amino acids. The ends lost 1 base at V and 8 bases at J; junction bases unmatched: 17. The CDR3 sequence: CASSQAIVRGELRDEQFF. The DNA for the CDR3 is TGTGCCAGCAGCCAAGCTATAGTTCGGGGGGAATTAAGGGATGAGCAGTTCTTC.

This rearrangement joins TRBV12-3 or TRBV12-4 to TRBJ2-3; D possibly uses TRBD1 or TRBD2 (6 bases each). Trimming left V 5 bases short and J 1 base short, with 16 bases between. The CDR3 totals 16 residues. The CDR3 coding sequence is TGTGCCAGCAGTCCCCGGGGGCAGGTGCGCACAGATACGCAGTATTTT. Its protein product is CASSPRGQVRTDTQYF.

The sample holds a few counts of this clonotype. The chain recombines TRBV20-1 with TRBJ2-5; 10 bases agree with TRBD1. The V gene end was trimmed by 8 bases and the J gene end by 5 bases; junction bases not matched to a gene: 5. The germline gives CDR1 DFQATT, CDR2 SNEGSKA (reference sequence). The CDR3 sequence is 12 residues long. The CDR3 bases are TGCAGTTCGACAGGGGGCCGGGAGACCCAGTACTTC. Amino acid sequence: CSSTGGRETQYF.

This clonotype was picked up a small number of times. The chain couples TRBV4-3 to TRBJ1-2; TRBD1 matches at 8 bases. V was clipped by 4 bases and J by 0 bases; unmatched bases: 4. The CDR3 contains 15 residues. Germline V CDR1 and CDR2: LGHNA, YSLEER. CDR3 sequence: CASSRSGGTNYGYTF. CDR3 nucleotides: TGCGCCAGCAGCCGGTCAGGGGGCACTAACTATGGCTACACCTTC.

This clonotype was picked up many times. The rearrangement links TRBV28 to TRBJ2-5; D possibly uses TRBD1 or TRBD2 (5 bases each). Trimming took 7 bases from V and 5 from J, leaving 11 bases between them. CDR1 is MDHEN and CDR2 is SYDVKM in the germline V gene. The CDR3 spans 12 residues. CDR3 DNA: TGTGCCAGCAACGTGGGACGGGAGACCCAGTACTTC. Translating it yields CASNVGRETQYF.

Only a few counts were recorded for this clonotype. In DNA form, the CDR3 reads TGCGCCAGCAGCCAAGATGGGGCCCTCAAAGGCGAGACCCAGTACTTC. Protein: CASSQDGALKGETQYF. The J gene is TRBJ2-7, the V gene TRBV4-1, with D possibly being TRBD1 (5 bases). With the DNA end fitting TRBJ2-5 better, the J assignment may be wrong. This CDR3 spans 16 amino acids. Germline V gene data show CDR1 as MGHRA and CDR2 as YSYEKL.

J is TRBJ1-2 and V is TRBV27; D unclear. Trimming stripped 8 bases from V and 4 bases from J, with 20 bases between. The germline CDR1 and CDR2 sequences are MNHEY and SMNVEV (reference sequence). The CDR3 spans 15 residues. The CDR3 here is CASGPPGMALYGYTF. CDR3 sequence (DNA): TGTGCCAGCGGCCCCCCGGGCATGGCTCTCTATGGCTACACCTTC.

This clonotype was observed a single time. A read error may be the cause here, since a much bigger clone is one base away. The J gene is TRBJ2-3, the V gene TRBV20-1; 7 nucleotides align to TRBD1. The CDR3 totals 15 residues. Trimming at V came to 5 bases and at J to 4 bases, leaving 12 bases not matched to a gene. Germline CDR1 reads DFQATT; CDR2 reads SNEGSKA (reference sequence). This CDR3 is CSAPTSDREPDTQYF. The CDR3 bases are TGCAGTGCTCCCACGAGTGACAGGGAGCCAGATACGCAGTATTTT.

The J gene is TRBJ1-5, the V gene TRBV7-3; D is unresolved. Germline CDR1 is SGHTA and CDR2 is FQGTGA. The CDR3 is 13 amino acids. The V end was cut by 3 bases, the J end by 3 bases, with 6 bases between. In DNA form, the CDR3 reads TGTGCCAGCAGCTTTCACCACAATCAGCCCCAGCATTTT. This codes for CASSFHHNQPQHF.

The chain is built from TRBV10-1 and TRBJ2-3, with D tentatively TRBD1 (6 bases). The CDR3 spans 15 residues. V dropped 4 bases and J dropped 0 bases, with 11 bases sitting between them. Germline V CDR1 and CDR2: WNHNN, SYGVQD (reference sequence). The CDR3 is CASSATGPSTDTQYF. CDR3 bases: TGCGCCAGCAGTGCAACAGGGCCCAGCACAGATACGCAGTATTTT.

This clonotype appeared once. This chain uses TRBV4-2 with TRBJ2-1; unclear D gene. The germline V and J ends were trimmed by 1 base and 10 bases, with 17 bases remaining between them. This CDR3 region has 15 residues. The V gene's germline CDR1 is LGHNA and CDR2 YNFKEQ. CDR3 loop: CASSQVGRSSYEQFF. CDR3 sequence (DNA): TGTGCCAGCAGCCAAGTTGGACGTTCCTCCTACGAGCAGTTCTTC.

This clonotype was counted only a few times. The rearrangement links TRBV4-3 to TRBJ2-1; D is undetermined. Trimming stripped 0 bases from V and 8 bases from J, with 8 bases between. Germline values: CDR1 LGHNA, CDR2 YSLEER. The CDR3 has 13 residues. The CDR3 DNA is TGCGCCAGCAGCCAAGATCTCGGCCATGAGCAGTTCTTC. Amino acids: CASSQDLGHEQFF.

This chain uses TRBV5-1 with TRBJ1-1; D possibly corresponds to TRBD1 (5 bases). V lost 4 bases, J lost 8 bases, and 18 bases lay in between. Germline V gene sequence: CDR1 SGHRS, CDR2 YFSETQ. The CDR3 length is 14 residues. CDR3 amino acids: CASSVEGTASEAFF. In DNA form, the CDR3 reads TGCGCCAGCAGCGTGGAAGGGACCGCTTCGGAAGCTTTCTTT.

This sequence joins TRBV20-1 and TRBJ2-3; no clear D gene. The CDR3 extends over 14 amino acids. Trimming took 3 bases from V and 0 from J, leaving 10 bases between them. Germline CDR1 DFQATT, CDR2 SNEGSKA (reference sequence). Here the CDR3 DNA reads TGCAGTGCTAGCGCCGCGGCTAGCACAGATACGCAGTATTTT. Protein product: CSASAAASTDTQYF.

This clonotype has more than one count but fewer than ten. CDR3 in amino acids: CASSSGQGVYGYTF. In DNA, the CDR3 is TGTGCCAGCAGCTCCGGACAGGGAGTGTACGGCTACACCTTC. The chain links TRBV5-6 to TRBJ1-2; 8 nucleotides agree with TRBD1. The CDR3 runs 14 residues. Germline-derived CDR1 and CDR2 are SGHDT and YYEEEE. Unmatched junction bases numbered 9, after V lost 3 bases and J lost 8 bases.

This clonotype showed up just a few times. This rearrangement joins TRBV6-2 or TRBV6-3 to TRBJ2-1, with a weak D call TRBD1 (6 bases). This CDR3 spans 15 amino acids. Germline V gene data show CDR1 as MNHEY and CDR2 as SVGEGT. With 2 bases removed from V and 6 bases from J, the gap between germline ends came to 14 bases. The CDR3: CASSYGTFFGNEQFF. Written as DNA, the CDR3 is TGTGCCAGCAGTTACGGGACATTTTTTGGCAATGAGCAGTTCTTC.

A note on this clonotype: A much larger clone lies one base from this, so it may be a read error. The chain couples TRBV20-1 to TRBJ1-1; no definite D call. Trimming stripped 5 bases from V and 10 bases from J, with 11 bases between. Germline CDR1 reads DFQATT; CDR2 reads SNEGSKA (reference sequence). The CDR3 is 10 amino acids. This CDR3 reads CSAHQVGAFF. The CDR3 DNA follows: TGCAGTGCTCATCAGGTGGGAGCTTTCTTT.

In this sample, this clonotype turned up a few times. This chain joins TRBV21-1 and TRBJ1-6. TRBV21-1 is marked as a pseudogene. The CDR3 is 15 residues long. The CDR3 protein is CASVGRAGDNSPLHF. DNA for the CDR3: TGTGCCAGCGTCGGAAGGGCAGGAGATAATTCACCCCTCCACTTT.